A single sample is the source of the 3 T cell receptor beta chains below, sequenced in a study of T cell responses to AZD1222 COVID-19 vaccine. Assay: immunoSEQ multiplex PCR; the TCRdb copy retains only in-frame clones and omits some. The sample lists 120,000 to 150,000 clones, 75% to 90% occurring once. The input for sequencing was peripheral blood, taken 28 days after the second AZD1222 dose. The source is an adult who received the AZD1222 COVID-19 vaccine.

The V call is TRBV29-1, the J call TRBJ1-2; no firm D call. The CDR3 has 11 residues. V was cut by 2 bases and J by 6 bases, with 7 bases left in between. Germline loops: CDR1 SQVTM, CDR2 ANQGSEA. This chain's CDR3 is CSVETGNGYTF. The DNA for the CDR3 is TGCAGCGTTGAAACCGGGAATGGCTACACCTTC.

The V and J genes are TRBV29-1 and TRBJ1-2; TRBD1 agrees at 7 bases. This CDR3 is built from 15 residues. The ends lost 1 base at V and 2 bases at J; junction bases unmatched: 7. Germline lookup yields CDR1 SQVTM and CDR2 ANQGSEA. CDR3 sequence: CSVEGGTAHNYGYTF. For the CDR3, the DNA is TGCAGCGTTGAAGGCGGGACAGCGCACAACTATGGCTACACCTTC. The full variable domain, completed using reference TRBV29-1 and TRBJ1-2, is SAVISQKPSRDICQRGTSLTIQCQVDSQVTMMFWYRQQPGQSLTLIATANQGSEATYESGFVIDKFPISRPNLTFSTLTVSNMSPEDSSIYLCSVEGGTAHNYGYTFGSGTRLTVV.

The rearrangement uses TRBV2 and TRBJ2-6, with D perhaps matching TRBD2 (6 bases). Trimming pared 3 bases from V and 1 base from J, leaving 10 bases between. CDR3 length: 16 residues. Germline V gene data show CDR1 as SNHLY and CDR2 as FYNNEI. CDR3 DNA sequence: TGTGCCAGCAGTGAGATAGGAGGGTCTGGGGCCAACGTCCTGACTTTC. Translated, it gives CASSEIGGSGANVLTF. Supplemented by reference TRBV2 and TRBJ2-6, the full variable domain reads EPEVTQTPSHQVTQMGQEVILRCVPISNHLYFYWYRQILGQKVEFLVSFYNNEISEKSEIFDDQFSVERPDGSNFTLKIRSTKLEDSAMYFCASSEIGGSGANVLTFGAGSRLTVL.